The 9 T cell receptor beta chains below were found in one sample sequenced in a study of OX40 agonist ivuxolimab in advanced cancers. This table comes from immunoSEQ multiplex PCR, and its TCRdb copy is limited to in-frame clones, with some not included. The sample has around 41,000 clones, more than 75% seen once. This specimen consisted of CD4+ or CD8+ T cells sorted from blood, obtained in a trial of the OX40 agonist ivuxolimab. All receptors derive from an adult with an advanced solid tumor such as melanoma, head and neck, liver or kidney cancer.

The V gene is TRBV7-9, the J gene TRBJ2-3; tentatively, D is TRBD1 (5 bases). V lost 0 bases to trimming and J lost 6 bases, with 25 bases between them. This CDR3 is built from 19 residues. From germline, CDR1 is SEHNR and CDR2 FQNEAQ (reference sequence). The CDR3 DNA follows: TGTGCCAGCAGCTTAGCGCCAGGATCAGGGATGTCGTTTTTGGATACGCAGTATTTT. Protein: CASSLAPGSGMSFLDTQYF.

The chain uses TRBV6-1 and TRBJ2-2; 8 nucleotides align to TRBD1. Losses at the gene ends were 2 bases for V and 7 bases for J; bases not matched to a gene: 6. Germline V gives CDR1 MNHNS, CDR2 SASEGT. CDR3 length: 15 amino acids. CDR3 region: CASSELRGPFGELFF. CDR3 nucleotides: TGTGCCAGCAGTGAACTCAGGGGGCCTTTCGGGGAGCTGTTTTTT.

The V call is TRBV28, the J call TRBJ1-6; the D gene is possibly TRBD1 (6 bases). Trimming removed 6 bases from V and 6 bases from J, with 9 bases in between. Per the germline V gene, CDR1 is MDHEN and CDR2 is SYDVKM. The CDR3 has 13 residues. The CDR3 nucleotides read TGTGCCAGCAGCGGACAGATTAATTCACCCCTCCACTTT. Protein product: CASSGQINSPLHF.

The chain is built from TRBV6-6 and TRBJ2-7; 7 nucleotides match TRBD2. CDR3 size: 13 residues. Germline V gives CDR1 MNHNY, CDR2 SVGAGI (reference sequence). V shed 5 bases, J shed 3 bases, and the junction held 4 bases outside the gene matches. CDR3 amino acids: CASSLGGVYEQYF. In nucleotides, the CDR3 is TGTGCCAGCAGTCTTGGGGGGGTCTACGAGCAGTACTTC.

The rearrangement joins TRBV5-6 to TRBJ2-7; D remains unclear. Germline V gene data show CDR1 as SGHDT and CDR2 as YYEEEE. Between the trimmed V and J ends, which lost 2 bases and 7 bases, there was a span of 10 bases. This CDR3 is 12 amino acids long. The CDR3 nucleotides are TGTGCCAGCAGCTTCGGGTCTTGGGAGCAGTACTTC. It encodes CASSFGSWEQYF.

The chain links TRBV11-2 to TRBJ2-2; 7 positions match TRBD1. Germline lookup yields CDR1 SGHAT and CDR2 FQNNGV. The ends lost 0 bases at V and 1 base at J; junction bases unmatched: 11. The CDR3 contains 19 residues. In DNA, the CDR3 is TGTGCCAGCAGCTTAGATGGGCGCAGGGGGAGAATGAACACCGGGGAGCTGTTTTTT. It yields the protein CASSLDGRRGRMNTGELFF.

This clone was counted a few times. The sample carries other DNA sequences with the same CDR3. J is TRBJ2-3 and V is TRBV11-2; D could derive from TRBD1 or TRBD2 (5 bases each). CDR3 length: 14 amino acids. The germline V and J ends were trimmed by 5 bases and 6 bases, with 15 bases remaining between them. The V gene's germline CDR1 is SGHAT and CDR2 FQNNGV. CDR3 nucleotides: TGTGCCAGCAGCCCCGGGACGGCGGCGGATACGCAGTATTTT. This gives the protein CASSPGTAADTQYF.

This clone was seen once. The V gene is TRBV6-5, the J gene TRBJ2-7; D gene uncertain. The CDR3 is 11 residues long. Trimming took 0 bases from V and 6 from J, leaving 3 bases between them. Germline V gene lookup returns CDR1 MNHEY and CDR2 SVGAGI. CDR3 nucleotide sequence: TGTGCCAGCAGTTACTCGCGCGAGCAGTACTTC. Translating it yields CASSYSREQYF.

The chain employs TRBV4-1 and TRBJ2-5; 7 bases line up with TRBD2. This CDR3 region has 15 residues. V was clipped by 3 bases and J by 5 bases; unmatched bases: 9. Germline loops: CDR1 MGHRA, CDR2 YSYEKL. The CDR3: CASSHRLAARETQYF. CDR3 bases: TGCGCCAGCAGCCACAGACTAGCCGCACGGGAGACCCAGTACTTC.